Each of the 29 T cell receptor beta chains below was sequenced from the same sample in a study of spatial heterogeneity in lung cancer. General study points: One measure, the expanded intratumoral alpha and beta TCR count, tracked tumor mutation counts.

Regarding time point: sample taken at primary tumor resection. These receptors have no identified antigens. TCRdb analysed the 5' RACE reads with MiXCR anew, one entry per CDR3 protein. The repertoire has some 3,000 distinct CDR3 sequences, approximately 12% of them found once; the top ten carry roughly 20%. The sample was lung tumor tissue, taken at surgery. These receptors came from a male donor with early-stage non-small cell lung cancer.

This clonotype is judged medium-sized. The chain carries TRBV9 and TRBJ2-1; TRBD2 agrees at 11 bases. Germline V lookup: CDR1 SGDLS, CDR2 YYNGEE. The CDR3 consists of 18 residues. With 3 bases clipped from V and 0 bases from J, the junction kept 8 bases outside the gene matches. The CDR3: CASSETPSGGTSYNEQFF. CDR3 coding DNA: TGTGCCAGCAGCGAGACCCCTAGCGGGGGGACCTCCTACAATGAGCAGTTCTTC.

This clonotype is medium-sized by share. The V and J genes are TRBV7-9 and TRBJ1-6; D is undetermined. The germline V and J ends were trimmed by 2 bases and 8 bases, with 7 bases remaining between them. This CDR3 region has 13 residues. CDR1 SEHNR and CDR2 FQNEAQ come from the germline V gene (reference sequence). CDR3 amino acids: CASSLIRDSPLHF. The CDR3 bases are TGTGCCAGCAGCTTAATAAGGGATTCACCCCTCCACTTT.

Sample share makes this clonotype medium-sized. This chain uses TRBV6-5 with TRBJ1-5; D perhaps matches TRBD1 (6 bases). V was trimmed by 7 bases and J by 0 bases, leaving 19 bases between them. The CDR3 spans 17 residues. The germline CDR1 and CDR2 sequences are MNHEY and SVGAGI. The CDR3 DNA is TGTGCCAGCACCCCCGAAGGACAGCCAAGTAGCAATCAGCCCCAGCATTTT. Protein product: CASTPEGQPSSNQPQHF.

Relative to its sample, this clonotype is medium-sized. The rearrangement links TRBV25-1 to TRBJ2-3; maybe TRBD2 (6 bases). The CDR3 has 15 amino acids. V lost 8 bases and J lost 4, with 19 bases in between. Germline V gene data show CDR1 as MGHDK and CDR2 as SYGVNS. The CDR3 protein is CASGLLREGADTQYF. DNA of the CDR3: TGTGCCAGCGGACTCCTGCGGGAAGGGGCAGATACGCAGTATTTT.

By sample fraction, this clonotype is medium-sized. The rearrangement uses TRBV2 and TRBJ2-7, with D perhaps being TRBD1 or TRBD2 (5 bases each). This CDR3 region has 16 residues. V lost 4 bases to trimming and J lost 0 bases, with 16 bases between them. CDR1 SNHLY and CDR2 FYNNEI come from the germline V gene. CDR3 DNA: TGTGCCAGCAGTGGGGCCGGGACGGGGAGCTCCTACGAGCAGTACTTC. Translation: CASSGAGTGSSYEQYF.

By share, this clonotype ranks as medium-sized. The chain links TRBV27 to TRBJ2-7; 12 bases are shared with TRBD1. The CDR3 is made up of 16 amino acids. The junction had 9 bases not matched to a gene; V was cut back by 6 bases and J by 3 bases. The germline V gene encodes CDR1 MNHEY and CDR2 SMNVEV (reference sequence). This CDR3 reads CASRPGTGGGNYEQYF. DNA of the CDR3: TGTGCCAGCAGACCCGGGACAGGGGGCGGGAACTACGAGCAGTACTTC.

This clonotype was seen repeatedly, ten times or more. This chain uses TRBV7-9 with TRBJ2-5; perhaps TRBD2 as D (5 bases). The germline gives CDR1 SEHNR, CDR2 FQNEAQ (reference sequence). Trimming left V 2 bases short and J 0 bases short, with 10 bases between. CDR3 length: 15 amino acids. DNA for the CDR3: TGTGCCAGCAGCTTATATGGGCGGGACCAAGAGACCCAGTACTTC. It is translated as CASSLYGRDQETQYF.

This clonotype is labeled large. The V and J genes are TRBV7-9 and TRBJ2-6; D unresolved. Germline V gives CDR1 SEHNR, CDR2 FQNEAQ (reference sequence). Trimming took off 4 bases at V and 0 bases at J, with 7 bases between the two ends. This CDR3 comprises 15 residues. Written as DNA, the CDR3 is TGTGCCAGCAGCTCGCTGAGCTCTGGGGCCAACGTCCTGACTTTC. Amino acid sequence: CASSSLSSGANVLTF.

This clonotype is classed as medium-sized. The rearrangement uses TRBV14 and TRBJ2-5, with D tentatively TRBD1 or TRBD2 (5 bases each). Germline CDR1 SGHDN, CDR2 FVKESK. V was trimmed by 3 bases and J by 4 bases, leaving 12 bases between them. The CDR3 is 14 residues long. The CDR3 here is CASSHSGTLETQYF. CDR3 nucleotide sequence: TGTGCCAGCAGCCATTCCGGGACCTTAGAGACCCAGTACTTC. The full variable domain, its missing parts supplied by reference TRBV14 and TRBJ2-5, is EAGVTQFPSHSVIEKGQTVTLRCDPISGHDNLYWYRRVMGKEIKFLLHFVKESKQDESGMPNNRFLAERTGGTYSTLKVQPAELEDSGVYFCASSHSGTLETQYFGPGTRLLVL.

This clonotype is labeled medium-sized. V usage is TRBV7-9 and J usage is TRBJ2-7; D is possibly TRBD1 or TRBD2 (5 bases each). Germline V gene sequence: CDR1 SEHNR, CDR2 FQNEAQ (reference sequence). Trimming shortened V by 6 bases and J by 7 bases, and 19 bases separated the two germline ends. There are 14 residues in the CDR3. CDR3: CASSSGTVIGEQYF. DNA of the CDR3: TGTGCCAGCAGTTCCGGGACGGTGATCGGTGAGCAGTACTTC.

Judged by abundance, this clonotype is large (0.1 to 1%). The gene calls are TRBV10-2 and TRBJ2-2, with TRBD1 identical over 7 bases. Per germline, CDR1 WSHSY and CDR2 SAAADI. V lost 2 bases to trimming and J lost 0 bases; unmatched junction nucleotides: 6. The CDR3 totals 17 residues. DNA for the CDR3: TGCGCCAGCAGTGAGACCGACAGGGCCTCGAACACCGGGGAGCTGTTTTTT. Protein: CASSETDRASNTGELFF.

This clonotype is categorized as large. The CDR3 loop reads CASTLGGEQYF. The CDR3 bases are TGTGCCAGCACCCTAGGGGGAGAGCAGTACTTC. The chain employs TRBV3-1 and TRBJ2-7, with a weak D call TRBD1 (6 bases). This CDR3 spans 11 amino acids. V was shortened by 7 bases and J by 7 bases, with 11 bases between the two germline ends. Germline CDR1 is LGHDT and CDR2 is YNNKEL (reference sequence).

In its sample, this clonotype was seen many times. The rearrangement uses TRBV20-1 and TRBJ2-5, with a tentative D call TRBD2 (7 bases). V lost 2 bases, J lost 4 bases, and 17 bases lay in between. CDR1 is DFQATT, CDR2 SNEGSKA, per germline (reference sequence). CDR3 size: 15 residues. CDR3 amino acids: CSARFFGGPGETQYF. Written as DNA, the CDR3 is TGCAGTGCTAGATTCTTCGGGGGGCCAGGAGAGACCCAGTACTTC.

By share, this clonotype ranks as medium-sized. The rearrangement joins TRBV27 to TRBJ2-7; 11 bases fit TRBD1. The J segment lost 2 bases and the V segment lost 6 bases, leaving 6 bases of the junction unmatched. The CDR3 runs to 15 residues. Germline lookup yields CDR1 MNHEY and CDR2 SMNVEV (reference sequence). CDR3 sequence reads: CASRLKGQGAYEQYF. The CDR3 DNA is TGTGCCAGCAGATTAAAGGGACAGGGGGCCTACGAGCAGTACTTC.

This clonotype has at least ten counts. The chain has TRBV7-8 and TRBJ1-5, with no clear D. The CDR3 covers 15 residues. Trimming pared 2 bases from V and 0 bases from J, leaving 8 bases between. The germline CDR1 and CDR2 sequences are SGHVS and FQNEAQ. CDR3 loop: CASSLLQLSNQPQHF. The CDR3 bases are TGTGCCAGCAGCTTACTTCAACTTAGCAATCAGCCCCAGCATTTT.

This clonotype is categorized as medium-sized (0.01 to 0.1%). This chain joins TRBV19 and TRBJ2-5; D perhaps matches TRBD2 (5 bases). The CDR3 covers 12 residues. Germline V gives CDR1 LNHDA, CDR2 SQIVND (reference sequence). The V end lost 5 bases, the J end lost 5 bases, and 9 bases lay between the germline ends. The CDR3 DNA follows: TGTGCCAGTAGTCGAGGGTCGGAGACCCAGTACTTC. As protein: CASSRGSETQYF.

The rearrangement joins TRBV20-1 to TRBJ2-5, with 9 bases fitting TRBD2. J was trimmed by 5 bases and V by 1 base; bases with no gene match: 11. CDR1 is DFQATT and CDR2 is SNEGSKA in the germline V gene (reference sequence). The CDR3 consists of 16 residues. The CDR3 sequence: CSARVAGGGARETQYF. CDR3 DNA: TGCAGTGCTAGAGTAGCAGGCGGGGGGGCCAGGGAGACCCAGTACTTC.

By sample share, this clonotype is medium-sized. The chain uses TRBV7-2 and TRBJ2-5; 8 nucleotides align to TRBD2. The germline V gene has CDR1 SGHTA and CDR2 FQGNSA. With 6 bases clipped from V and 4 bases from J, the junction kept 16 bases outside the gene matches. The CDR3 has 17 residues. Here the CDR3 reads CASSYWGAGVKGETQYF. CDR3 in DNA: TGTGCCAGCAGTTATTGGGGAGCGGGAGTCAAGGGAGAGACCCAGTACTTC.

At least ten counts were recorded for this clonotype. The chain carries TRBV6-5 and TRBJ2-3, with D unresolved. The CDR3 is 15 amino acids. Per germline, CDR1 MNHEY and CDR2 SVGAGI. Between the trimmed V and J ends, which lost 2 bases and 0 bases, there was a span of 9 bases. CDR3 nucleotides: TGTGCCAGCAGTTACAGGACCCCTAGCACAGATACGCAGTATTTT. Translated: CASSYRTPSTDTQYF.

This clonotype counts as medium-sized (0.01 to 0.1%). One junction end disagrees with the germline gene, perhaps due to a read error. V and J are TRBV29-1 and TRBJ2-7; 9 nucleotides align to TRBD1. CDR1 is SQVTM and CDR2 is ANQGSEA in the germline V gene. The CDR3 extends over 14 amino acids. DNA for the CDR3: TGCAGCGTAGAAGACAGGGGGATATCCTACGAGCAGTACTTC. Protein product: CSVEDRGISYEQYF.

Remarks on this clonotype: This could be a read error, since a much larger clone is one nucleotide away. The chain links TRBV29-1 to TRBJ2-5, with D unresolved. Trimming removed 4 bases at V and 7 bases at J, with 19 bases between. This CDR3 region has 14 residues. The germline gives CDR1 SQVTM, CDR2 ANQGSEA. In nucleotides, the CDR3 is TGCAGCGTTGTGGAAGGCGTCGGTATGGGGACCCAGTACTTC. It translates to CSVVEGVGMGTQYF.

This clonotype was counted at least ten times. DNA for the CDR3: TGCAGTGCTAGAGCAGGTGGTCCCGATAATGAAAAACTGTTTTTT. It yields the protein CSARAGGPDNEKLFF. This rearrangement joins TRBV20-1 to TRBJ1-4, with D unclear. Germline-derived CDR1 and CDR2 are DFQATT and SNEGSKA (reference sequence). The CDR3 is 15 amino acids. With 1 base removed from V and 4 bases from J, the gap between germline ends came to 13 bases.

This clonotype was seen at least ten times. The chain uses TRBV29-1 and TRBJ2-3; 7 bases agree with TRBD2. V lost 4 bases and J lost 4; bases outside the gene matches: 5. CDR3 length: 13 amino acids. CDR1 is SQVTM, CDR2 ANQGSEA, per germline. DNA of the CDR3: TGCAGCGTTGGAGGGCGGGAGTCAGATACGCAGTATTTT. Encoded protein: CSVGGRESDTQYF.

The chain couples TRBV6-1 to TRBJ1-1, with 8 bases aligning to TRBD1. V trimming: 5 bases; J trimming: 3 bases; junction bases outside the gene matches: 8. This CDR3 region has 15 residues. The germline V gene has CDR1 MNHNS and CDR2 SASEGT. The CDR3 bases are TGTGCCAGCAGTATTTCAACAGGGGGAGACACTGAAGCTTTCTTT. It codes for CASSISTGGDTEAFF.

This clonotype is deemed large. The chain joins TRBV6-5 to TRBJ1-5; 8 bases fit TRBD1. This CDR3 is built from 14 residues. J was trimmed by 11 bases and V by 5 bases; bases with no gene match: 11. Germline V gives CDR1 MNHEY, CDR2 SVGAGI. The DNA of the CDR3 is TGTGCCAGCAGTCCAGGGGGCTCTGTGGTCTCCCAGCATTTT. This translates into CASSPGGSVVSQHF.

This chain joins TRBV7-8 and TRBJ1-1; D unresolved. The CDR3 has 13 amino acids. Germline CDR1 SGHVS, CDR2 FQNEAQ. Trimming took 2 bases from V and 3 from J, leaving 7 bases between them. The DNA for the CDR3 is TGTGCCAGCAGCTTAACTATGGACACTGAAGCTTTCTTT. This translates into CASSLTMDTEAFF.

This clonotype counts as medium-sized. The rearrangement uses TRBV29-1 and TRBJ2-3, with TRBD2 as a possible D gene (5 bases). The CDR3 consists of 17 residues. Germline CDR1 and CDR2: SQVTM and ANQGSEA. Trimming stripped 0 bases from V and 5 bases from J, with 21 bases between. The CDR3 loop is CSVEDIGRTSVEDTQYF. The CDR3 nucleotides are TGCAGCGTTGAAGATATCGGCCGGACTTCGGTGGAAGATACGCAGTATTTT.

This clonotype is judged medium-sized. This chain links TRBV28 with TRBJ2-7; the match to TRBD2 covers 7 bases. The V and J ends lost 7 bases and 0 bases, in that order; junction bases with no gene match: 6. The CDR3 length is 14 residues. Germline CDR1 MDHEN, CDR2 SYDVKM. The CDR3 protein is CASNLSGASYEQYF. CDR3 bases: TGTGCCAGCAACTTAAGCGGGGCCTCCTACGAGCAGTACTTC.

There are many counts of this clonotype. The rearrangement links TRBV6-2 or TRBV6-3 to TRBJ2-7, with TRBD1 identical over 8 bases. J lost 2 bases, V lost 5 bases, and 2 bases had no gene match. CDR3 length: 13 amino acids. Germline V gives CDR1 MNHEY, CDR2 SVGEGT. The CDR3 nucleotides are TGTGCCAGCAGTCGGACAGGGCCCTACGAGCAGTACTTC. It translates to CASSRTGPYEQYF.